The sequence of this T cell receptor (beta chain) was determined in a study of T cell responses to AZD1222 COVID-19 vaccine. Only in-frame clones appear in the TCRdb table, and some are missing; sequencing was by immunoSEQ multiplex PCR. The sample consists of over 100,000 clones, about four fifths of them appearing once. The starting material was peripheral blood, obtained on day 0 of AZD1222 vaccination. This clonotype was sampled from an adult in good health.

Written as DNA, the CDR3 is TGTGCCAGCATAAGAGGGGACAGCCCGAACACTGAAGCTTTCTTT. It codes for CASIRGDSPNTEAFF. The gene calls are TRBV28 and TRBJ1-1, with 7 bases identical to TRBD1. This CDR3 region has 15 residues. The V segment lost 7 bases and the J segment 1 base; nucleotides outside the gene matches: 9. Germline CDR1 reads MDHEN; CDR2 reads SYDVKM.